This T cell receptor beta chain was sequenced for a study of shared clonotypes between healthy human individuals. Method: immunoSEQ multiplex PCR; TCRdb's copy keeps in-frame clones and lacks some. The data show more than 2 million clones, with under 97% seen just once and roughly 0.13% held by the top ten. The split of CD4+ cells yielded CD45RA+ naive and CD45RA-negative memory subsets. Germline V lookup: CDR1 SGHNT, CDR2 YYREEE (reference sequence). With 4 bases clipped from V and 0 bases from J, the junction kept 2 bases outside the gene matches. CDR3 length: 15 amino acids. The sequence was obtained from a man aged 18 to 29 in good health. Sequencing was carried out using naive CD4+ T cells sorted from blood. Subset: CD45RA+ positively selected. This chain links TRBV5-4 with TRBJ2-2; 8 nucleotides agree with TRBD1. The CDR3 region has the DNA TGTGCCAGCAGCGTGGACAGGGCGAACACCGGGGAGCTGTTTTTT. This encodes CASSVDRANTGELFF. Together with reference TRBV5-4 and TRBJ2-2, the CDR3 gives the full variable domain: ETGVTQSPTHLIKTRGQQVTLRCSSQSGHNTVSWYQQALGQGPQFIFQYYREEENGRGNFPPRFSGLQFPNYSSELNVNALELDDSALYLCASSVDRANTGELFFGEGSRLTVL.